This is a list of T cell receptor beta chains from one sample in a study of regulatory T cells in long-lasting Graves disease. One entry per CDR3 protein results from TCRdb running MiXCR on the multiplex PCR reads. This table holds some 490,000 distinct CDR3 sequences, about 12% found once. The sample also formed part of further work on T cells in Graves' hyperthyroidism and ophthalmopathy.

Sequencing used peripheral blood mononuclear cells (PBMCs), obtained at new diagnosis, from a patient treated with antithyroid drugs. Receptor source: a woman in her twenties or thirties with Graves disease. CDR3s include the opening cysteine and the closing phenylalanine or tryptophan. The order of the fields is clone size, J gene, V gene, D gene, CDR3 protein, CDR3 DNA. A D gene is named only where the DNA matches it firmly. Rows may omit the clone size; those that give it use once, few, many or a size class.

clone size: many; J gene: TRBJ2-7; V gene: TRBV28; D gene: NA; CDR3 protein: CASSLGGSLTSYEQYF; CDR3 DNA: TGTGCCAGCAGTTTAGGCGGGTCACTTACCTCCTACGAGCAGTACTTC
clone size: NA; J gene: TRBJ2-2; V gene: TRBV6-1; D gene: NA; CDR3 protein: CASSGLWNTGELFF; CDR3 DNA: TGTGCCAGCAGTGGACTGTGGAACACCGGGGAGCTGTTTTTT
clone size: NA; J gene: TRBJ2-2; V gene: TRBV7-2; D gene: NA; CDR3 protein: CASSSLSGELFF; CDR3 DNA: TGTGCCAGCAGCTCCCTCTCCGGGGAGCTGTTTTTT
clone size: NA; J gene: TRBJ2-3; V gene: TRBV7-3; D gene: TRBD2; CDR3 protein: CASSLTTSGRAETQYF; CDR3 DNA: TGTGCCAGCAGCTTAACGACTAGCGGGAGGGCCGAGACGCAGTATTTT
clone size: NA; J gene: TRBJ2-7; V gene: TRBV5-6; D gene: NA; CDR3 protein: CASSEGGGLIYEQYF; CDR3 DNA: TGTGCCAGCAGCGAGGGAGGGGGACTAATCTACGAGCAGTACTTC
clone size: few; J gene: TRBJ2-1; V gene: TRBV20-1; D gene: TRBD1; CDR3 protein: CSVPGQGALNEQFF; CDR3 DNA: TGCAGTGTCCCGGGTCAGGGGGCCCTCAATGAGCAGTTCTTC
clone size: many; J gene: TRBJ1-1; V gene: TRBV12-3/TRBV12-4; D gene: TRBD1; CDR3 protein: CAIKTGVGTEAFF; CDR3 DNA: TGTGCCATCAAAACAGGGGTGGGGACTGAAGCTTTCTTT
clone size: many; J gene: TRBJ2-3; V gene: TRBV20-1; D gene: NA; CDR3 protein: CSALHGGRTDTQYF; CDR3 DNA: TGCAGTGCGCTTCATGGCGGACGCACAGATACGCAGTATTTT
clone size: many; J gene: TRBJ2-7; V gene: TRBV11-3; D gene: NA; CDR3 protein: CASSKEQGLSYEQYF; CDR3 DNA: TGTGCCAGCAGCAAAGAGCAGGGGCTCTCCTACGAGCAGTACTTC
clone size: many; J gene: TRBJ1-2; V gene: TRBV4-1; D gene: NA; CDR3 protein: CASSQEQVYGYTF; CDR3 DNA: TGCGCCAGCAGCCAAGAACAGGTCTATGGCTACACCTTC
clone size: NA; J gene: TRBJ1-1; V gene: TRBV7-9; D gene: TRBD1; CDR3 protein: CASSRDRVAGAFF; CDR3 DNA: TGTGCCAGCAGCAGGGACAGGGTCGCGGGAGCTTTCTTT
clone size: many; J gene: TRBJ2-7; V gene: TRBV12-3/TRBV12-4; D gene: NA; CDR3 protein: CASSLQGSYEQYF; CDR3 DNA: TGTGCCAGCAGTTTGCAGGGGTCCTACGAGCAGTACTTC
clone size: many; J gene: TRBJ1-1; V gene: TRBV29-1; D gene: NA; CDR3 protein: CSVEDAYTEAFF; CDR3 DNA: TGCAGCGTTGAAGATGCATACACTGAAGCTTTCTTT
clone size: many; J gene: TRBJ2-5; V gene: TRBV11-3; D gene: NA; CDR3 protein: CASSLGRWGSRQEETQYF; CDR3 DNA: TGTGCCAGCAGCTTGGGCCGATGGGGATCGCGTCAAGAAGAGACCCAGTACTTC
clone size: many; J gene: TRBJ2-3; V gene: TRBV5-1; D gene: TRBD2; CDR3 protein: CASSGRLAGAVTDTQYF; CDR3 DNA: TGCGCCAGCAGCGGAAGACTAGCGGGAGCTGTCACAGATACGCAGTATTTT
clone size: many; J gene: TRBJ1-1; V gene: TRBV30; D gene: NA; CDR3 protein: CAWRRRGNTEAFF; CDR3 DNA: TGTGCCTGGAGAAGGAGAGGAAACACTGAAGCTTTCTTT
clone size: many; J gene: TRBJ2-1; V gene: TRBV6-2/TRBV6-3; D gene: NA; CDR3 protein: CASSGPDTTVEQFF; CDR3 DNA: TGTGCCAGCAGTGGCCCGGACACGACGGTTGAGCAGTTCTTC
clone size: many; J gene: TRBJ2-6; V gene: TRBV24-1; D gene: TRBD1; CDR3 protein: CATSLTGGAGANVLTF; CDR3 DNA: TGTGCCACCAGCCTAACAGGGGGAGCCGGGGCCAACGTCCTGACTTTC
clone size: many; J gene: TRBJ2-4; V gene: TRBV6-2/TRBV6-3; D gene: NA; CDR3 protein: CASSPLLGNIQYF; CDR3 DNA: TGTGCCAGCAGTCCACTCCTCGGAAACATTCAGTACTTC
clone size: many; J gene: TRBJ2-1; V gene: TRBV2; D gene: NA; CDR3 protein: CASSGQASEQFF; CDR3 DNA: TGTGCCAGCAGTGGGCAGGCGAGTGAGCAGTTCTTC
clone size: few; J gene: TRBJ2-3; V gene: TRBV6-2/TRBV6-3; D gene: NA; CDR3 protein: CASSYSEGARSDTQYF; CDR3 DNA: TGTGCCAGCAGTTACTCGGAGGGGGCCCGGTCAGATACGCAGTATTTT
clone size: many; J gene: TRBJ2-7; V gene: TRBV14; D gene: NA; CDR3 protein: CASSQPLDSPYEQYF; CDR3 DNA: TGTGCCAGCAGCCAACCACTCGACAGTCCCTACGAGCAGTACTTC
clone size: NA; J gene: TRBJ1-2; V gene: TRBV6-2/TRBV6-3; D gene: NA; CDR3 protein: CASNGGNYGYTF; CDR3 DNA: TGTGCCAGCAATGGGGGCAACTATGGCTACACCTTC
clone size: few; J gene: TRBJ2-1; V gene: TRBV20-1; D gene: TRBD1; CDR3 protein: CSARDIASGGDRGLYEQFF; CDR3 DNA: TGCAGTGCTAGAGATATTGCATCGGGTGGGGACAGGGGTTTGTATGAGCAGTTCTTC
clone size: NA; J gene: TRBJ2-2; V gene: TRBV9; D gene: TRBD2; CDR3 protein: CASSVAGTSLTGELFF; CDR3 DNA: TGTGCCAGCAGCGTAGCGGGGACTAGCCTCACCGGGGAGCTGTTTTTT
clone size: many; J gene: TRBJ2-7; V gene: TRBV12-3/TRBV12-4; D gene: NA; CDR3 protein: CASRRDPSSEQYF; CDR3 DNA: TGTGCCAGCAGAAGAGATCCGAGCAGCGAGCAGTACTTC
clone size: many; J gene: TRBJ2-7; V gene: TRBV11-2; D gene: NA; CDR3 protein: CASSLRQGLGEQYF; CDR3 DNA: TGTGCCAGCAGCTTAAGGCAGGGCCTCGGCGAGCAGTACTTC
clone size: few; J gene: TRBJ1-1; V gene: TRBV30; D gene: NA; CDR3 protein: CAWSANMNTEAFF; CDR3 DNA: TGTGCCTGGAGTGCGAATATGAACACTGAAGCTTTCTTT
clone size: many; J gene: TRBJ2-7; V gene: TRBV13; D gene: NA; CDR3 protein: CASSLREFSYEQYF; CDR3 DNA: TGTGCCAGCAGTCTTCGGGAGTTTTCCTACGAGCAGTACTTC
clone size: many; J gene: TRBJ2-5; V gene: TRBV9; D gene: NA; CDR3 protein: CASSVFWAAYETQYF; CDR3 DNA: TGTGCCAGCAGCGTATTCTGGGCAGCCTATGAGACCCAGTACTTC
clone size: many; J gene: TRBJ2-4; V gene: TRBV5-1; D gene: NA; CDR3 protein: CASSDASEGIQYF; CDR3 DNA: TGCGCCAGCAGCGACGCCTCCGAGGGCATTCAGTACTTC
clone size: many; J gene: TRBJ1-2; V gene: TRBV29-1; D gene: TRBD1; CDR3 protein: CSVGGGTGIEVSYGYTF; CDR3 DNA: TGCAGCGTTGGAGGGGGGACAGGGATCGAGGTCAGCTATGGCTACACCTTC
clone size: many; J gene: TRBJ1-1; V gene: TRBV6-1; D gene: NA; CDR3 protein: CASRRAIGGVNTEAFF; CDR3 DNA: TGTGCCAGCAGGAGGGCAATTGGGGGAGTGAACACTGAAGCTTTCTTT
clone size: NA; J gene: TRBJ2-7; V gene: TRBV7-9; D gene: NA; CDR3 protein: CASSRAVSNEQYF; CDR3 DNA: TGTGCCAGCAGTCGGGCGGTTTCCAACGAGCAGTACTTC
clone size: many; J gene: TRBJ2-3; V gene: TRBV12-3/TRBV12-4; D gene: NA; CDR3 protein: CASSNGWDTQYF; CDR3 DNA: TGTGCCAGCAGCAATGGATGGGATACGCAGTATTTT
clone size: many; J gene: TRBJ1-5; V gene: TRBV2; D gene: NA; CDR3 protein: CASRGEGYQPQHF; CDR3 DNA: TGTGCCAGCAGGGGCGAGGGGTATCAGCCCCAGCATTTT